These 27 T cell receptor beta chains originate from one sample sequenced in a study of blood T cell repertoires in COVID-19. The method was immunoSEQ multiplex PCR; TCRdb's version includes in-frame clones alone and lacks a portion of them. Found here are 80,000 to 90,000 clones, approximately 82% of them singletons; the top ten hold approximately 1.2%. Sequencing used peripheral blood. The source is an elderly woman with acute or convalescent COVID-19.

The chain links TRBV6-1 to TRBJ1-1; D ambiguous. The V end lost 1 base, the J end lost 4 bases, and 7 bases lay between the germline ends. The CDR3 is made up of 13 amino acids. Germline loops: CDR1 MNHNS, CDR2 SASEGT. CDR3 DNA sequence: TGTGCCAGCAGTGAAGGTGTGAGCACTGAAGCTTTCTTT. This encodes CASSEGVSTEAFF.

This clone was picked up a small number of times. This chain links TRBV6-5 with TRBJ1-5, with D tentatively TRBD1 (6 bases). This CDR3 spans 13 amino acids. Germline values: CDR1 MNHEY, CDR2 SVGAGI. V was cut by 9 bases and J by 5 bases, with 14 bases left in between. CDR3 amino acids: CASDPSGDQPQHF. The CDR3 bases are TGTGCCAGTGACCCCTCAGGGGATCAGCCCCAGCATTTT.

The gene calls are TRBV24-1 and TRBJ2-1, with unresolved D. Deletions cut 3 bases from V and 7 bases from J, with 15 bases between. The germline CDR1 and CDR2 sequences are KGHDR and SFDVKD. There are 15 residues in the CDR3. This CDR3 is CATSDKSSFWNEQFF. CDR3 bases: TGTGCCACCAGTGATAAGTCTAGTTTTTGGAATGAGCAGTTCTTC.

The genes are TRBV5-8 and TRBJ2-3, with 8 bases identical to TRBD1. Germline CDR1 is SGHTS and CDR2 is YDEGEE. The CDR3 spans 16 residues. J lost 2 bases, V lost 0 bases, and 5 bases had no gene match. This CDR3 is CASSLGTRGHTDTQYF. In nucleotides, the CDR3 is TGTGCCAGCAGCTTGGGAACCAGGGGGCACACAGATACGCAGTATTTT. Supplemented by reference TRBV5-8 and TRBJ2-3, the full variable domain reads EAGVTQSPTHLIKTRGQQATLRCSPISGHTSVYWYQQALGLGLQFLLWYDEGEERNRGNFPPRFSGRQFPNYSSELNVNALELEDSALYLCASSLGTRGHTDTQYFGPGTRLTVL.

CDR3 sequence reads: CASSLRVGGEQYF. In nucleotides, the CDR3 is TGTGCCAGCAGCTTAAGAGTAGGGGGCGAACAGTACTTC. The rearrangement links TRBV5-5 to TRBJ2-7; 7 nucleotides agree with TRBD1. CDR1 and CDR2 from the germline V gene are SGHKS and YYEKEE (reference sequence). The CDR3 extends over 13 amino acids. With 2 bases clipped from V and 10 bases from J, the junction kept 9 bases outside the gene matches.

The chain couples TRBV27 to TRBJ1-4, with D possibly TRBD1 on 5 matching bases. Germline V CDR1 and CDR2: MNHEY, SMNVEV (reference sequence). CDR3 length: 20 residues. Trimming took off 5 bases at V and 6 bases at J, with 31 bases between the two ends. The CDR3, as DNA: TGTGCCAGCAGTCTCTACCGACAGCCAGCTCCAAGGTCAACGTATGAAAAACTGTTTTTT. Translating it yields CASSLYRQPAPRSTYEKLFF. The whole variable domain, remainder taken from reference TRBV27 and TRBJ1-4, is EAQVTQNPRYLITVTGKKLTVTCSQNMNHEYMSWYRQDPGLGLRQIYYSMNVEVTDKGDVPEGYKVSRKEKRNFPLILESPSPNQTSLYFCASSLYRQPAPRSTYEKLFFGSGTQLSVL.

The chain carries TRBV6-1 and TRBJ2-1; D ambiguous. Trimming left V 2 bases short and J 8 bases short, with 13 bases between. The CDR3 is made up of 14 amino acids. Germline V gives CDR1 MNHNS, CDR2 SASEGT. CDR3 coding DNA: TGTGCCAGCAGTGAATGGGCCCCCGGCCATGAGCAGTTCTTC. As protein: CASSEWAPGHEQFF.

The chain links TRBV28 to TRBJ1-5; 7 bases line up with TRBD1. This CDR3 is 15 amino acids long. CDR1 is MDHEN and CDR2 is SYDVKM in the germline V gene. With V trimmed by 4 bases and J by 0 bases, 3 bases remained unmatched. The CDR3 region has the DNA TGTGCCAGCAGTTCTAGACAGGGTAGCAATCAGCCCCAGCATTTT. It specifies CASSSRQGSNQPQHF.

The chain carries TRBV3-1 (or the pseudogene TRBV3-2) and TRBJ1-5; D gene ambiguous. This CDR3 region has 15 residues. V was cut by 1 base and J by 3 bases, with 10 bases left in between. Germline V gene lookup returns CDR1 LGHDT and CDR2 YNNKEL (reference sequence). The chain's CDR3 is CASSQASGINQPQHF. As DNA, the CDR3 is TGTGCCAGCAGCCAAGCGTCGGGGATCAATCAGCCCCAGCATTTT.

The V call is TRBV9, the J call TRBJ2-1, with 9 bases identical to TRBD1. The CDR3 is 15 amino acids. Per germline, CDR1 SGDLS and CDR2 YYNGEE. V trimming: 0 bases; J trimming: 12 bases; junction bases outside the gene matches: 10. CDR3 nucleotide sequence: TGTGCCAGCAGCGTAGTACCTGGACAGGGGAGTCCGCAGTTCTTC. Translating gives CASSVVPGQGSPQFF. Variable domain in full (rest from reference TRBV9 and TRBJ2-1): DSGVTQTPKHLITATGQRVTLRCSPRSGDLSVYWYQQSLDQGLQFLIQYYNGEERAKGNILERFSAQQFPDLHSELNLSSLELGDSALYFCASSVVPGQGSPQFFGPGTRLTVL.

The chain recombines TRBV11-2 with TRBJ2-7, with 11 positions matching TRBD2. Germline CDR1 reads SGHAT; CDR2 reads FQNNGV. The trim removed 6 bases at V and 6 bases at J, leaving 7 bases unmatched. This CDR3 spans 14 amino acids. In nucleotides, the CDR3 is TGTGCCAGCAGGTTGACTAGCGGGAACACCGAGCAGTACTTC. The encoded protein is CASRLTSGNTEQYF.

V usage is TRBV7-8 and J usage is TRBJ2-1; D is unresolved. The CDR3 covers 13 residues. V lost 4 bases, J lost 7 bases, and 11 bases lay in between. Germline lookup yields CDR1 SGHVS and CDR2 FQNEAQ. CDR3 nucleotides: TGTGCCAGCAGCTCCCCCGGTTTAAATGAGCAGTTCTTC. Its protein is CASSSPGLNEQFF.

The V call is TRBV7-8, the J call TRBJ2-1; D might be TRBD1 (6 bases). CDR1 and CDR2 (germline): SGHVS, FQNEAQ. The CDR3 is made up of 17 amino acids. V lost 5 bases and J lost 0, with 17 bases in between. The CDR3 reads CASSREYTGSSYNEQFF. CDR3 coding DNA: TGTGCCAGCAGCCGGGAATACACAGGGAGCTCCTACAATGAGCAGTTCTTC.

This chain connects TRBV5-1 to TRBJ2-5; 12 bases fit TRBD2. The CDR3 consists of 16 residues. The germline gives CDR1 SGHRS, CDR2 YFSETQ. The junction had 9 bases not matched to a gene; V was cut back by 4 bases and J by 5 bases. This CDR3 is CASSRSPSGRVETQYF. CDR3 DNA sequence: TGCGCCAGCAGCCGGAGCCCTAGCGGGAGGGTGGAGACCCAGTACTTC.

This sequence joins TRBV7-9 and TRBJ1-1; no reliable D call. This CDR3 contains 14 residues. The V end was cut by 5 bases, the J end by 1 base, with 11 bases between. The germline gives CDR1 SEHNR, CDR2 FQNEAQ (reference sequence). The CDR3, as DNA: TGTGCCAGCAGCCCCTTTGGGCAGAACACTGAAGCTTTCTTT. It is translated as CASSPFGQNTEAFF.

This chain links TRBV29-1 with TRBJ1-4, with 7 bases matching TRBD1. The CDR3 consists of 17 residues. V lost 5 bases, J lost 3 bases, and 15 bases stayed unmatched. Germline V gene sequence: CDR1 SQVTM, CDR2 ANQGSEA. This chain's CDR3 is CSVIHRGFSEANEKLFF. Here the CDR3 DNA reads TGCAGCGTTATTCACAGGGGCTTCTCGGAGGCTAATGAAAAACTGTTTTTT.

This clone was seen at least ten times. The chain couples TRBV7-9 to TRBJ1-1, with a weak D call TRBD1 (6 bases). The CDR3 loop spans 13 amino acids. The ends were cut back, 4 bases at V and 5 bases at J, with 11 bases in the middle. Per germline, CDR1 SEHNR and CDR2 FQNEAQ (reference sequence). In DNA form, the CDR3 reads TGTGCCAGCAGCTCGAGTCAGGGGACTGAAGCTTTCTTT. Its translation is CASSSSQGTEAFF.

The chain has TRBV10-3 and TRBJ2-7, with a tentative D call TRBD1 (6 bases). The germline CDR1 and CDR2 sequences are ENHRY and SYGVKD. The V and J ends lost 4 bases and 0 bases respectively, with 10 bases between them. The CDR3 spans 14 residues. Here the CDR3 DNA reads TGTGCCATCAGTGTGGGGGCCAGCTCCTACGAGCAGTACTTC. It specifies CAISVGASSYEQYF.

The V gene is TRBV29-1, the J gene TRBJ2-5, with TRBD1 identical over 7 bases. The CDR3 sequence is 14 residues long. CDR1 is SQVTM, CDR2 ANQGSEA, per germline. V lost 1 base, J lost 2 bases, and 4 bases stayed unmatched. CDR3 in DNA: TGCAGCGTTGAAGCCTTACAGGGGCAAGAGACCCAGTACTTC. Protein: CSVEALQGQETQYF. The whole variable domain, remainder taken from reference TRBV29-1 and TRBJ2-5, is SAVISQKPSRDICQRGTSLTIQCQVDSQVTMMFWYRQQPGQSLTLIATANQGSEATYESGFVIDKFPISRPNLTFSTLTVSNMSPEDSSIYLCSVEALQGQETQYFGPGTRLLVL.

This chain uses TRBV4-1 with TRBJ1-2, with D tentatively TRBD1 (5 bases). Germline loops: CDR1 MGHRA, CDR2 YSYEKL. Trimming pared 0 bases from V and 3 bases from J, leaving 11 bases between. The CDR3 loop spans 15 amino acids. CDR3: CASSQEQGDYYGYTF. CDR3 nucleotides: TGCGCCAGCAGCCAAGAACAAGGGGACTACTATGGCTACACCTTC.

This clone occurred a few times. The chain has TRBV5-1 and TRBJ1-1, with D possibly being TRBD1 (6 bases). The CDR3 consists of 15 residues. Deletions cut 4 bases from V and 5 bases from J, with 18 bases between. Per germline, CDR1 SGHRS and CDR2 YFSETQ. CDR3 DNA: TGCGCCAGCAGCCGCGCCCGGCCCCAGGGGACTGAAGCTTTCTTT. Protein: CASSRARPQGTEAFF.

V gene TRBV9 combines with J gene TRBJ2-1; a possible D gene is TRBD2 (5 bases). Trimming cost V 2 bases and J 0 bases, with 9 bases left between them. CDR1 is SGDLS and CDR2 is YYNGEE in the germline V gene. There are 15 residues in the CDR3. The CDR3 bases are TGTGCCAGCAGCGTCGACGGGATCTCCTACAATGAGCAGTTCTTC. Translated, it gives CASSVDGISYNEQFF.

The CDR3 protein is CASSVYTGGNTGELFF. As DNA, the CDR3 is TGTGCCAGCAGCGTATACACGGGGGGTAACACCGGGGAGCTGTTTTTT. J is TRBJ2-2 and V is TRBV9; 7 nucleotides agree with TRBD2. The CDR3 sequence is 16 residues long. With V trimmed by 1 base and J by 2 bases, 5 bases remained unmatched. Germline-derived CDR1 and CDR2 are SGDLS and YYNGEE. Supplemented by reference TRBV9 and TRBJ2-2, the full variable domain reads DSGVTQTPKHLITATGQRVTLRCSPRSGDLSVYWYQQSLDQGLQFLIQYYNGEERAKGNILERFSAQQFPDLHSELNLSSLELGDSALYFCASSVYTGGNTGELFFGEGSRLTVL.

The gene calls are TRBV6-6 and TRBJ1-5, with a weak D call TRBD1 (5 bases). The CDR3 loop spans 16 amino acids. The germline V and J ends were trimmed by 3 bases and 6 bases, with 18 bases remaining between them. The V gene's germline CDR1 is MNHNY and CDR2 SVGAGI (reference sequence). The CDR3 is CASSYLGSGRLQPQHF. The CDR3 nucleotides read TGTGCCAGCAGTTATTTGGGGTCAGGGAGGCTTCAGCCCCAGCATTTT.

The chain employs TRBV28 and TRBJ1-5; D unresolved. The CDR3 covers 12 residues. Germline CDR1 MDHEN, CDR2 SYDVKM. V was trimmed by 3 bases and J by 4 bases, leaving 4 bases between them. In DNA, the CDR3 is TGTGCCAGCAGTTTCCTAAATCAGCCCCAGCATTTT. Its translation: CASSFLNQPQHF.

The CDR3 DNA sequence: TGCGCCAGCAGCTTTGGCGGCTCTGGGGCCAACGTCCTGACTTTC. Translating gives CASSFGGSGANVLTF. The chain recombines TRBV5-1 with TRBJ2-6; D not certain. This CDR3 has 15 residues. V was pared by 2 bases and J by 0 bases, with 6 bases between. Germline CDR1 is SGHRS and CDR2 is YFSETQ.

This rearrangement joins TRBV7-9 to TRBJ2-3; tentatively, D is TRBD1 (6 bases). Trimming took off 0 bases at V and 5 bases at J, with 9 bases between the two ends. This CDR3 has 14 residues. In germline, CDR1 is SEHNR, CDR2 FQNEAQ (reference sequence). CDR3 region: CASSLAGAEDTQYF. As DNA, the CDR3 is TGTGCCAGCAGCTTAGCGGGGGCGGAAGATACGCAGTATTTT.